The rows below give T cell receptor beta chains drawn from one sample of a study of T cell responses to AZD1222 COVID-19 vaccine. Libraries were prepared by immunoSEQ multiplex PCR; TCRdb keeps only in-frame clonotypes and omits some of them. The sample yields 120,000 or so clones, 75% to 90% seen once. Sequencing used peripheral blood, obtained on day 0 of AZD1222 vaccination. The receptors come from an adult in good health. The CDR3 runs from the conserved cysteine through the conserved F or W. A D gene is named only where the DNA matches it firmly. The size entry is marked missing in some rows and otherwise reads once, few, many or a size class.

j_call d_call v_call clone_size cdr3_aa cdr3_nt
TRBJ2-7 . TRBV6-7 . CASTKKMIRSCGEQYF TGTGCCAGCACCAAAAAGATGATCAGGAGTTGTGGCGAGCAGTACTTC
TRBJ1-3 . TRBV7-9 once CASSFQGNSGNTIYF TGTGCCAGCAGCTTTCAGGGGAACTCTGGAAACACCATATATTTT
TRBJ2-3 . TRBV9 . CASSPGDSYTQYF TGTGCCAGCAGCCCCGGGGACTCCTATACGCAGTATTTT
TRBJ1-2 . TRBV6-8 few CASSQGGYTF TGTGCGAGCTCTCAGGGAGGCTACACCTTC
TRBJ1-5 . TRBV4-1 . CASSQQGDQPQHF TGCGCCAGCAGCCAACAGGGAGATCAGCCCCAGCATTTT
TRBJ2-2 . TRBV27 . CASSLPGLTGELFF TGTGCCAGCAGTTTACCGGGGCTCACCGGGGAGCTGTTTTTT
TRBJ2-5 . TRBV5-4 . CASSLVFGGQETQYF TGTGCCAGCAGCTTGGTGTTTGGGGGCCAGGAGACCCAGTACTTC
TRBJ1-1 TRBD1 TRBV27 . CASSLLQGVEAFF TGTGCCAGCAGCCTCCTACAGGGGGTTGAAGCTTTCTTT
TRBJ1-3 TRBD1 TRBV13 . CASSSRDRGLGNTIYF TGTGCCAGCAGCTCGAGGGACAGAGGGTTGGGAAACACCATATATTTT
TRBJ1-5 . TRBV7-2 few CASSLTGNSNQPQHF TGTGCCAGCAGCTTAACGGGGAATAGCAATCAGCCCCAGCATTTT
TRBJ1-3 TRBD1 TRBV6-2/TRBV6-3 . CASSWNRGLSGNTIYF TGTGCCAGCAGTTGGAACAGGGGACTCTCTGGAAACACCATATATTTT
TRBJ2-1 . TRBV6-5 . CASSYRQNEQFF TGTGCCAGCAGTTACAGACAGAATGAGCAGTTCTTC
TRBJ1-2 . TRBV6-2/TRBV6-3 . CASSSPAWGGYTF TGTGCCAGCAGTTCCCCGGCCTGGGGTGGCTACACCTTC
TRBJ2-3 . TRBV14 . CASRQHTGLGTDTQYF TGTGCCAGCAGGCAACATACAGGGCTGGGCACAGATACGCAGTATTTT
TRBJ1-3 TRBD1 TRBV28 . CASSSAGTEDQNTIYF TGTGCCAGCAGTTCCGCCGGGACAGAGGACCAAAACACCATATATTTT
TRBJ2-7 . TRBV5-6 . CASSPLGGTYEQYF TGTGCCAGCAGCCCCCTAGGGGGAACCTACGAGCAGTACTTC
TRBJ1-3 . TRBV30 . CAWSGSTIYF TGTGCCTGGAGTGGTTCCACCATATATTTT
TRBJ1-4 . TRBV6-1 . CASSELGERIYEKLFF TGTGCCAGCAGTGAGTTGGGGGAGAGGATTTATGAAAAACTGTTTTTT
TRBJ1-4 . TRBV18 . CASSTGQIATNEKLFF TGTGCCAGCTCAACCGGACAGATTGCAACTAATGAAAAACTGTTTTTT
TRBJ1-5 . TRBV19 once CASRRGRGANQPQHF TGTGCCAGTAGGAGGGGCCGCGGGGCAAATCAGCCCCAGCATTTT
TRBJ1-4 . TRBV5-4 . CASRAAQADEKLFF TGTGCCAGCAGGGCGGCACAGGCCGATGAAAAACTGTTTTTT
TRBJ2-7 TRBD1 TRBV7-9 . CASSRMWGQGPSEQYF TGTGCCAGCAGCCGCATGTGGGGACAGGGGCCGTCCGAGCAGTACTTC
TRBJ1-6 . TRBV7-9 once CASSLAANSPLHF TGTGCCAGCAGCTTAGCGGCTAATTCACCCCTCCACTTT
TRBJ2-5 TRBD2 TRBV7-9 . CASSASGGAVETQYF TGTGCCAGCAGCGCTAGCGGGGGGGCCGTGGAGACCCAGTACTTC
TRBJ2-7 TRBD1 TRBV5-1 . CASSIGGTGNYEQYF TGCGCCAGCAGCATCGGGGGGACAGGGAACTACGAGCAGTACTTC
TRBJ1-2 TRBD1 TRBV3-1/TRBV3-2 . CASSQTPGQESYGYTF TGTGCCAGCAGCCAGACTCCGGGACAGGAGAGCTATGGCTACACCTTC
TRBJ1-5 TRBD1 TRBV7-8 . CASSLRQGGQPQHF TGTGCCAGCAGCCTGCGACAGGGTGGTCAGCCCCAGCATTTT
TRBJ1-1 . TRBV29-1 . CSVTGSPEAFF TGCAGCGTCACAGGGAGCCCTGAAGCTTTCTTT
TRBJ1-3 . TRBV15 . CATSGEVGGTGNTIYF TGTGCCACCAGCGGCGAGGTAGGAGGGACTGGAAACACCATATATTTT
TRBJ1-2 . TRBV3-1/TRBV3-2 once CASSQASDGYTF TGTGCCAGCAGCCAGGCTAGCGATGGCTACACCTTC
TRBJ2-5 . TRBV3-1/TRBV3-2 . CASSQDPTGTPETQYF TGTGCCAGCAGCCAAGATCCAACAGGGACCCCAGAGACCCAGTACTTC
TRBJ2-7 TRBD2 TRBV4-1 . CASSPGTSGTYEQYF TGCGCCAGCAGCCCCGGGACTAGCGGGACCTACGAGCAGTACTTC
TRBJ1-5 . TRBV2 . CASTREGNQPQHF TGTGCCAGCACTAGGGAGGGCAATCAGCCCCAGCATTTT
TRBJ1-5 . TRBV6-1 . CASSEAAGQPQHF TGTGCCAGCAGTGAAGCCGCCGGCCAGCCCCAGCATTTT
TRBJ2-1 . TRBV10-3 . CAISSQGSSYNEQFF TGTGCCATCAGCTCACAGGGCAGCTCCTACAATGAGCAGTTCTTC
TRBJ2-1 TRBD2 TRBV6-5 . CASSLAGSYNEQFF TGTGCCAGCAGTCTAGCGGGCTCCTACAATGAGCAGTTCTTC
TRBJ1-3 TRBD1 TRBV2 . CASNPGQLASGNTIYF TGTGCCAGCAATCCGGGACAGTTAGCCTCTGGAAACACCATATATTTT
TRBJ1-2 . TRBV28 . CASSPHGQGGYGYTF TGTGCCAGCAGTCCCCATGGCCAGGGCGGCTATGGCTACACCTTC
TRBJ2-3 TRBD2 TRBV5-1 . CASSFPWARGGPDTQYF TGCGCCAGCAGCTTCCCCTGGGCGCGGGGGGGACCAGATACGCAGTATTTT
TRBJ2-4 TRBD1 TRBV18 once CASSPSPGQGNIQYF TGTGCCAGCTCACCTAGTCCGGGACAGGGAAACATTCAGTACTTC
TRBJ1-1 TRBD1 TRBV19 . CASSWTGGTEAFF TGTGCCAGTAGTTGGACAGGAGGAACTGAAGCTTTCTTT
TRBJ2-5 . TRBV7-2 . CASSLLGDAAETQYF TGTGCCAGCAGCTTACTTGGGGACGCGGCAGAGACCCAGTACTTC
TRBJ1-1 . TRBV6-1 few CASSEYRARDLRTEAFF TGTGCCAGCAGTGAATATCGTGCCAGGGATTTGAGGACTGAAGCTTTCTTT
TRBJ1-5 . TRBV27 . CASSPSPGFGINQPQHF TGTGCCAGCAGTCCGTCCCCAGGTTTTGGGATCAATCAGCCCCAGCATTTT
TRBJ1-5 TRBD1 TRBV19 once CASSVGRGFPTQHF TGTGCCAGTAGTGTAGGCAGGGGGTTTCCCACCCAGCATTTT
TRBJ2-7 . TRBV12-3/TRBV12-4 . CASSLNLEEQYF TGTGCCAGCAGTTTGAATCTGGAAGAGCAGTACTTC
TRBJ2-7 TRBD2 TRBV10-2 . CASTRLAGSSYEQYF TGCGCCAGCACCCGACTAGCGGGGAGCTCCTACGAGCAGTACTTC
TRBJ2-7 TRBD1 TRBV6-5 . CASSPRDRAPWEQYF TGTGCCAGCAGTCCCCGGGACAGGGCACCTTGGGAGCAGTACTTC
TRBJ2-4 . TRBV29-1 . CSVDGGSNIQYF TGCAGCGTTGATGGCGGGTCAAACATTCAGTACTTC
TRBJ2-7 . TRBV6-1 . CASSEGRISTYEQYF TGTGCCAGCAGTGAAGGAAGGATCTCTACCTACGAGCAGTACTTC
TRBJ2-5 . TRBV7-2 . CASSPRSRAQETQYF TGTGCCAGCAGCCCCCGCTCAAGGGCCCAAGAGACCCAGTACTTC
TRBJ1-4 TRBD1 TRBV3-1/TRBV3-2 . CASSLAGQAVKLFF TGTGCCAGCAGCCTGGCGGGACAGGCTGTCAAACTGTTTTTT
TRBJ1-5 . TRBV15 once CATSRDSANQPQHF TGTGCCACCAGCAGAGATTCGGCAAATCAGCCCCAGCATTTT
TRBJ2-7 . TRBV28 . CASSLSHLQGYEQYF TGTGCCAGCAGTTTATCACACCTACAAGGCTACGAGCAGTACTTC
TRBJ2-3 . TRBV5-1 . CASSIGQGGADTQYF TGCGCCAGCAGCATAGGACAGGGAGGGGCAGATACGCAGTATTTT
TRBJ2-5 . TRBV7-9 . CASSLASKPRYF TGTGCCAGCAGCTTAGCGTCCAAACCCCGGTACTTC
TRBJ2-5 TRBD2 TRBV7-9 . CASSLGPGGAVYQETQYF TGTGCCAGCAGCTTGGGCCCGGGGGGAGCGGTTTACCAAGAGACCCAGTACTTC
TRBJ2-7 . TRBV11-2 . CASSLGTAYEQYF TGTGCCAGCAGCTTAGGGACAGCATACGAGCAGTACTTC